The 27 T cell receptor beta chains presented below share a single source sample, sequenced in a study of Ad26.COV2.S vaccination and SARS-CoV-2 variants. Treatment given: around 19 received Ad26.COV2.S at low or high dose, single or two shots; several received placebo; per-sample allocation not given. Day 63 after the first injection of vaccine or placebo was the sampling time. Sequenced by immunoSEQ multiplex PCR; TCRdb stores in-frame clones only, minus some. The sample has about 440,000 clones; around 90% are singletons. The sequencing used peripheral blood, collected in a trial of Ad26.COV2.S vaccine versus placebo. The receptors originated from a person between 18 and 59 years old who received the Ad26.COV2.S COVID-19 vaccine or a placebo.

The gene calls are TRBV10-3 and TRBJ2-1, with D unclear. The CDR3 has 13 residues. Germline V gives CDR1 ENHRY, CDR2 SYGVKD. Trimming removed 11 bases from V and 1 base from J, with 12 bases in between. This chain's CDR3 is CAASSGSYNEQFF. Written as DNA, the CDR3 is TGTGCCGCCTCTAGTGGGTCCTACAATGAGCAGTTCTTC.

V is TRBV3-1 (or the pseudogene TRBV3-2) and J is TRBJ2-3; maybe TRBD1 (6 bases). Trimming removed 0 bases at V and 1 base at J, with 14 bases between. This CDR3 has 17 amino acids. In germline, CDR1 is LGHDT, CDR2 YNNKEL (reference sequence). CDR3 in amino acids: CASSQDLGALGTDTQYF. The CDR3 coding sequence is TGTGCCAGCAGCCAAGACCTGGGGGCCTTAGGCACAGATACGCAGTATTTT.

This chain joins TRBV24-1 and TRBJ2-5, with D tentatively TRBD2 (5 bases). CDR3 size: 13 residues. V lost 3 bases, J lost 2 bases, and 6 bases lay in between. Germline CDR1 is KGHDR and CDR2 is SFDVKD. In nucleotides, the CDR3 is TGTGCCACCAGTGATCGGGGTCAAGAGACCCAGTACTTC. Its translation: CATSDRGQETQYF.

This chain joins TRBV28 and TRBJ2-1; 10 bases match TRBD2. CDR1 is MDHEN and CDR2 is SYDVKM in the germline V gene. With V trimmed by 6 bases and J by 3 bases, 8 bases remained unmatched. This CDR3 has 16 amino acids. In DNA form, the CDR3 reads TGTGCCAGCAGAGCTAGCGGGAGTTGGGTCTACAATGAGCAGTTCTTC. Its protein is CASRASGSWVYNEQFF.

The genes are TRBV24-1 and TRBJ2-1; TRBD2 aligns across 10 bases. This CDR3 has 15 residues. Looked up from germline, CDR1 is KGHDR and CDR2 is SFDVKD. The J segment lost 3 bases and the V segment lost 4 bases, leaving 2 bases of the junction unmatched. CDR3 in DNA: TGTGCCACCAGTGAACGGACTAGCGGCTACAATGAGCAGTTCTTC. Translation: CATSERTSGYNEQFF.

J is TRBJ2-5 and V is TRBV2; D is undetermined. The CDR3 consists of 14 residues. Trimming cost V 3 bases and J 4 bases, with 12 bases left between them. Germline loops: CDR1 SNHLY, CDR2 FYNNEI. The CDR3 reads CASSDSGSGETQYF. The CDR3 DNA reads as TGTGCCAGCAGTGATTCAGGTTCGGGAGAGACCCAGTACTTC.

The chain links TRBV4-3 to TRBJ2-7, with TRBD1 matching 9 bases. Per the germline V gene, CDR1 is LGHNA and CDR2 is YSLEER. The CDR3 sequence is 15 residues long. Trimming removed 1 base from V and 4 bases from J; junction bases left unmatched: 5. CDR3 bases: TGCGCCAGCAGCCAAGGAACAGGGGGCCTGTACGAGCAGTACTTC. Its translation: CASSQGTGGLYEQYF.

The chain combines TRBV7-2 with TRBJ1-4, with D uncertain. The CDR3 has 16 amino acids. Germline V CDR1 and CDR2: SGHTA, FQGNSA. Trimming stripped 0 bases from V and 1 base from J, with 9 bases between. Here the CDR3 DNA reads TGTGCCAGCAGCTTAGCGCTCTCGGTAACTAATGAAAAACTGTTTTTT. Translation: CASSLALSVTNEKLFF. Full variable domain (outside the CDR3, taken from reference TRBV7-2 and TRBJ1-4): GAGVSQSPSNKVTEKGKDVELRCDPISGHTALYWYRQSLGQGLEFLIYFQGNSAPDKSGLPSDRFSAERTGGSVSTLTIQRTQQEDSAVYLCASSLALSVTNEKLFFGSGTQLSVL.

This rearrangement joins TRBV27 to TRBJ2-1; 7 bases align to TRBD2. V shed 6 bases and J 9 bases; nucleotides not matched to a gene: 2. In germline, CDR1 is MNHEY, CDR2 SMNVEV (reference sequence). The CDR3 consists of 11 residues. CDR3 amino acids: CASRSGVEQFF. The CDR3 nucleotides read TGTGCCAGCAGAAGCGGGGTTGAGCAGTTCTTC.

The chain uses TRBV20-1 and TRBJ2-5; no clear D gene. Germline CDR1 reads DFQATT; CDR2 reads SNEGSKA (reference sequence). V lost 3 bases, J lost 5 bases, and 13 bases lay in between. The CDR3 sequence is 13 residues long. CDR3 amino acids: CSASDFLGETQYF. Written as DNA, the CDR3 is TGCAGTGCTAGTGACTTCCTCGGTGAGACCCAGTACTTC.

Comment on this clone: The junction and the germline gene differ at one end; a read error may be behind it. This specimen includes other DNA sequences encoding the same CDR3. V usage is TRBV5-1 and J usage is TRBJ1-2, with D perhaps TRBD1 (5 bases). In germline, CDR1 is SGHRS, CDR2 YFSETQ. This CDR3 region has 12 residues. Here the CDR3 DNA reads TGCGCCAGCGGACCGGACACTCTCGGCTACACTTTC. It translates to CASGPDTLGYTF. The full variable domain, completed using reference TRBV5-1 and TRBJ1-2, is KAGVTQTPRYLIKTRGQQVTLSCSPISGHRSVSWYQQTPGQGLQFLFEYFSETQRNKGNFPGRFSGRQFSNSRSEMNVSTLELGDSALYLCASGPDTLGYTFGSGTRLTVV.

The rearrangement links TRBV5-1 to TRBJ1-1; 10 bases line up with TRBD1. In germline, CDR1 is SGHRS, CDR2 YFSETQ. V shed 0 bases and J 1 base; nucleotides not matched to a gene: 3. This CDR3 is 16 amino acids long. CDR3 protein: CASSLGQGAGNTEAFF. CDR3 sequence (DNA): TGCGCCAGCAGCTTGGGACAGGGGGCGGGGAACACTGAAGCTTTCTTT.

This chain links TRBV7-8 with TRBJ1-1; tentatively, D is TRBD1 (6 bases). V was clipped by 5 bases and J by 1 base, with 14 bases between them. Germline V CDR1 and CDR2: SGHVS, FQNEAQ. CDR3 length: 15 residues. CDR3 residues: CASSDQGFGNTEAFF. The CDR3 nucleotides are TGTGCCAGCAGCGATCAGGGGTTTGGGAACACTGAAGCTTTCTTT.

This chain joins TRBV9 and TRBJ2-2; 10 nucleotides align to TRBD1. The CDR3 covers 16 residues. Germline V CDR1 and CDR2: SGDLS, YYNGEE. Losses at the gene ends were 3 bases for V and 6 bases for J; bases not matched to a gene: 8. The DNA of the CDR3 is TGTGCCAGCAGCGCTCCGGGACAGGGGTTTTCCGGGGAGCTGTTTTTT. It codes for CASSAPGQGFSGELFF.

V and J are TRBV5-5 and TRBJ1-1; D remains unclear. Between the trimmed V and J ends, which lost 5 bases and 0 bases, there was a span of 17 bases. The CDR3 is 16 residues long. Germline assignment: CDR1 SGHKS and CDR2 YYEKEE (reference sequence). The CDR3 DNA reads as TGTGCCAGCAGATTTGGGAGAGGGAGCTTGAACACTGAAGCTTTCTTT. It yields the protein CASRFGRGSLNTEAFF. Using reference TRBV5-5 and TRBJ1-1 for the parts outside the CDR3, the full variable domain is DAGVTQSPTHLIKTRGQQVTLRCSPISGHKSVSWYQQVLGQGPQFIFQYYEKEERGRGNFPDRFSARQFPNYSSELNVNALLLGDSALYLCASRFGRGSLNTEAFFGQGTRLTVV.

This clone was found a few times. J is TRBJ1-1 and V is TRBV19, with TRBD1 as a possible D gene (6 bases). V was clipped by 1 base and J by 6 bases, with 15 bases between them. CDR1 is LNHDA and CDR2 is SQIVND in the germline V gene (reference sequence). This CDR3 is built from 15 residues. The CDR3 nucleotides read TGTGCCAGTAGTATAGCATCAGGGGAATTTGCTGAAGCTTTCTTT. This gives the protein CASSIASGEFAEAFF.

The chain combines TRBV14 with TRBJ1-5; 8 bases line up with TRBD1. Germline CDR1 and CDR2: SGHDN and FVKESK. The ends lost 8 bases at V and 4 bases at J; junction bases unmatched: 19. This CDR3 has 18 residues. For the CDR3, the DNA is TGTGCCAGCGGCTCGCCCGGACAGGGAGGGGTAGGAAATCAGCCCCAGCATTTT. Protein product: CASGSPGQGGVGNQPQHF.

This clone has a single count. This sequence joins TRBV9 and TRBJ2-3; 11 nucleotides match TRBD2. Germline V gene sequence: CDR1 SGDLS, CDR2 YYNGEE. The CDR3 loop spans 17 amino acids. The ends lost 1 base at V and 2 bases at J; junction bases unmatched: 6. The CDR3 protein is CASSVPVAGGPTDTQYF. The CDR3 bases are TGTGCCAGCAGCGTACCCGTAGCGGGAGGGCCCACAGATACGCAGTATTTT.

The chain's CDR3 is CASSPGQGGGETQYF. CDR3 coding DNA: TGTGCCAGCAGCCCTGGACAGGGGGGGGGAGAGACCCAGTACTTC. This chain connects TRBV7-8 to TRBJ2-5, with 10 bases lining up with TRBD1. Unmatched junction bases numbered 7, after V lost 5 bases and J lost 4 bases. The CDR3 is 15 amino acids. CDR1 SGHVS and CDR2 FQNEAQ come from the germline V gene. Using reference TRBV7-8 and TRBJ2-5 for the parts outside the CDR3, the full variable domain is GAGVSQSPRYKVAKRGQDVALRCDPISGHVSLFWYQQALGQGPEFLTYFQNEAQLDKSGLPSDRFFAERPEGSVSTLKIQRTQQEDSAVYLCASSPGQGGGETQYFGPGTRLLVL.

The V and J genes are TRBV25-1 and TRBJ1-2; D not resolved. The CDR3 loop spans 13 amino acids. CDR1 MGHDK and CDR2 SYGVNS come from the germline V gene. V was shortened by 2 bases and J by 1 base, with 5 bases between the two germline ends. The CDR3 nucleotides are TGTGCCAGCAGTGAAGGGGATAACTATGGCTACACCTTC. The encoded protein is CASSEGDNYGYTF.

This clone appeared once. The chain has TRBV28 and TRBJ2-1; D call uncertain. CDR1 is MDHEN, CDR2 SYDVKM, per germline. V was shortened by 2 bases and J by 10 bases, with 6 bases between the two germline ends. The CDR3 sequence is 11 residues long. In nucleotides, the CDR3 is TGTGCCAGCAGTTTACCGAGCGAGCAGTTCTTC. Amino acids: CASSLPSEQFF.

This clone is a singleton in its sample. The rearrangement links TRBV27 to TRBJ2-3; maybe TRBD2 (5 bases). Germline-derived CDR1 and CDR2 are MNHEY and SMNVEV (reference sequence). The CDR3 contains 14 residues. Trimming removed 3 bases from V and 0 bases from J, with 7 bases in between. The CDR3 region has the DNA TGTGCCAGCAGTTTTAGCGCGAGCACAGATACGCAGTATTTT. Protein: CASSFSASTDTQYF.

The chain joins TRBV5-6 to TRBJ1-3, with D unresolved. CDR3 length equals 11 residues. Germline-derived CDR1 and CDR2 are SGHDT and YYEEEE. The germline V and J ends were trimmed by 5 bases and 2 bases, with 2 bases remaining between them. CDR3 in amino acids: CASSTGNTIYF. The CDR3 coding sequence is TGTGCCAGCAGTACTGGAAACACCATATATTTT.

J is TRBJ2-2 and V is TRBV28; D assignment may be TRBD1 or TRBD2 (7 bases each). This CDR3 has 15 amino acids. Germline V gene sequence: CDR1 MDHEN, CDR2 SYDVKM. Deletions cut 6 bases from V and 4 bases from J, with 15 bases between. For the CDR3, the DNA is TGTGCCAGCAGGAGGGGGCGGGAGCGCACCGGGGAGCTGTTTTTT. Its translation is CASRRGRERTGELFF. Together with reference TRBV28 and TRBJ2-2, the CDR3 gives the full variable domain: DVKVTQSSRYLVKRTGEKVFLECVQDMDHENMFWYRQDPGLGLRLIYFSYDVKMKEKGDIPEGYSVSREKKERFSLILESASTNQTSMYLCASRRGRERTGELFFGEGSRLTVL.

The gene calls are TRBV5-4 and TRBJ2-2; TRBD2 might be the D (6 bases). The V end was cut by 2 bases, the J end by 7 bases, with 12 bases between. The CDR3 is 14 residues long. Germline CDR1 SGHNT, CDR2 YYREEE (reference sequence). Written as DNA, the CDR3 is TGTGCCAGCAGCTTTAAGACGGAGGGCGGGGAGCTGTTTTTT. Its protein is CASSFKTEGGELFF.

The gene calls are TRBV9 and TRBJ2-2; 9 bases line up with TRBD1. Unmatched junction bases numbered 9, after V lost 4 bases and J lost 5 bases. Germline V lookup: CDR1 SGDLS, CDR2 YYNGEE. CDR3 length: 16 amino acids. Here the CDR3 reads CASSTTGTGHTGELFF. As DNA, the CDR3 is TGTGCCAGCAGCACCACCGGGACAGGGCATACCGGGGAGCTGTTTTTT.

The chain is built from TRBV12-3 or TRBV12-4 and TRBJ2-3; the D gene could be TRBD1 or TRBD2 (5 bases each). The CDR3 totals 11 residues. Between the trimmed V and J ends, which lost 5 bases and 5 bases, there was a span of 5 bases. The CDR3 reads CASSGGDTQYF. CDR3 DNA sequence: TGTGCCAGCAGTGGGGGAGATACGCAGTATTTT.